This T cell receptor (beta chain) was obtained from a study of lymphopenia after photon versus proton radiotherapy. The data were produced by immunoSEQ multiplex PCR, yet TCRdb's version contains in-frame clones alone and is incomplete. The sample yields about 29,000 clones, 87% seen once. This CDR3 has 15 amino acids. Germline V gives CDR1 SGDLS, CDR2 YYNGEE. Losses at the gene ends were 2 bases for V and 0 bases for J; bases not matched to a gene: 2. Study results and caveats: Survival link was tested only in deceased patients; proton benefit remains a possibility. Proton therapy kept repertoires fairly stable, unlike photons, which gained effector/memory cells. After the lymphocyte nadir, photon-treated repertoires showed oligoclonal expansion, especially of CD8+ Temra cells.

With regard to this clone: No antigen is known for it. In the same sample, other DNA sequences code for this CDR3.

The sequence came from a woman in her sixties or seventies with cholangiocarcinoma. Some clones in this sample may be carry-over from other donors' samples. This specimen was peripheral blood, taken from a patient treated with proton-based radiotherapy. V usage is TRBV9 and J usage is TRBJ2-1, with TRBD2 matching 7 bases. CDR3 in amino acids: CASSVAGDSYNEQFF. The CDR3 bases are TGTGCCAGCAGCGTGGCGGGAGACTCCTACAATGAGCAGTTCTTC.